This T cell receptor beta chain originates from a study of cytomegalovirus exposure and HLA in healthy donors. Primers: 60 Vbeta forward and 13 Jbeta reverse. Data came from immunoSEQ multiplex PCR; TCRdb stores just in-frame clones and leaves some out. The table has over 200,000 clones, 85% to 90% seen once. Study-wide points: Presence/absence analyses took donor sequencing depth as roughly uniform.

This clone was detected only once. Its target is not known. This TCR was sampled from a human donor in good health. The specimen was PBMCs.

CDR3 sequence: CASSLLARANYGYTF. For the CDR3, the DNA is TGTGCCAGCAGTTTATTAGCCAGGGCTAACTATGGCTACACCTTC. The V call is TRBV27, the J call TRBJ1-2, with D perhaps matching TRBD1 (5 bases). The V end lost 1 base, the J end lost 0 bases, and 9 bases lay between the germline ends. CDR3 length: 15 residues. From germline, CDR1 is MNHEY and CDR2 SMNVEV (reference sequence).